This TCR beta chain appears in the sequencing data of a study of blood T cell repertoires in COVID-19. Study in general: Samples representing acute and convalescent COVID-19 were sourced from the United States, Italy and Spain. PBMCs, B-cell-depleted T cells, or T cells were the source of the cDNA or gDNA that made up the material.

Methods used by the authors: Reference gene primer amplification yielded estimated nucleated cell counts. Data came from immunoSEQ multiplex PCR; TCRdb stores just in-frame clones and leaves some out. The DNA was the basis for D and trimming; V, J and clone size are from that table. The sample contains about 28,000 clones, more than 80% of which appear only once. V lost 7 bases, J lost 7 bases, and 8 bases stayed unmatched. The germline gives CDR1 SQVTM, CDR2 ANQGSEA. CDR3 length equals 12 residues. The receptor comes from a human donor in a cohort sampled during active COVID-19. Sequenced material: peripheral blood. The chain is built from TRBV29-1 and TRBJ1-2; 8 bases map to TRBD1. The chain's CDR3 is CSEGSGGVGYTF. Here the CDR3 DNA reads TGCAGCGAGGGGTCAGGGGGCGTTGGCTACACCTTC.